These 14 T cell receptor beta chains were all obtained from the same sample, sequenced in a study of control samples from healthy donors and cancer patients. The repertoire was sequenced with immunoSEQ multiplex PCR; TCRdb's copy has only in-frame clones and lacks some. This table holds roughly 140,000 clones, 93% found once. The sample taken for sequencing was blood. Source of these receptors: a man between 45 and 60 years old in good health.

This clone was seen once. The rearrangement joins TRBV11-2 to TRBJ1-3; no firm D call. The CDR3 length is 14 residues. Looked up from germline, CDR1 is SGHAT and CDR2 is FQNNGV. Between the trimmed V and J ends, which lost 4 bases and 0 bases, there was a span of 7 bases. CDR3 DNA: TGTGCCAGCAGCTCGACGGGCTCTGGAAACACCATATATTTT. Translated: CASSSTGSGNTIYF.

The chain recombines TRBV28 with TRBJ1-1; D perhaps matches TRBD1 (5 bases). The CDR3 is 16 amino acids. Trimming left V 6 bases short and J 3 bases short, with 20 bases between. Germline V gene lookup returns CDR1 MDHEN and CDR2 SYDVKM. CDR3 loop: CASRPPGTTGYTEAFF. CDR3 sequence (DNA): TGTGCCAGCAGGCCCCCCGGGACCACTGGATACACTGAAGCTTTCTTT.

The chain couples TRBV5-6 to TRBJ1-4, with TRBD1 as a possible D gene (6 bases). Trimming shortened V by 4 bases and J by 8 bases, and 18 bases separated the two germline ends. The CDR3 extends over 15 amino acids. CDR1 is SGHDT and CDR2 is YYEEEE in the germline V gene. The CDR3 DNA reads TGTGCCAGCAGCACTTTCAGGGGCGCCTCGGAAAAACTGTTTTTT. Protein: CASSTFRGASEKLFF.

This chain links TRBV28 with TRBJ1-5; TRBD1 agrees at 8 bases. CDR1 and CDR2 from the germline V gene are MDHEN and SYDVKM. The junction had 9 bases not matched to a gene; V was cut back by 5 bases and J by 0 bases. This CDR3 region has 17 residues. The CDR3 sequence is CASSLRQGLYSNQPQHF. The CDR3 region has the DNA TGTGCCAGCAGTCTCCGACAGGGGCTCTATAGCAATCAGCCCCAGCATTTT.

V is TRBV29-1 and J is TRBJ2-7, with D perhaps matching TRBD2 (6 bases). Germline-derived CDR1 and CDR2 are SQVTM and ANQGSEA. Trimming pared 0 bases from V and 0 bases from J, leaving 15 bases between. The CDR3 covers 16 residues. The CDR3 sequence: CSVEDVGGLSSYEQYF. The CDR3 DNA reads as TGCAGCGTTGAAGATGTCGGGGGTCTGAGCTCCTACGAGCAGTACTTC.

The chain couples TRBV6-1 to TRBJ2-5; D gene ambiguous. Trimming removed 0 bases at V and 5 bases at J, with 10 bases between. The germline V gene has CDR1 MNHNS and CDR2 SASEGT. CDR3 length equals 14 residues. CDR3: CASSEALSFETQYF. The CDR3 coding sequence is TGTGCCAGCAGTGAAGCGCTTAGCTTCGAGACCCAGTACTTC.

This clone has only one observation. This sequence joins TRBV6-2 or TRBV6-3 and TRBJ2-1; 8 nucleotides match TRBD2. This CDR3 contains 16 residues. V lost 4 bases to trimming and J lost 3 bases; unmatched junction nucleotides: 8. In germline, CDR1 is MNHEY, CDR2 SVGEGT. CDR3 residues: CASSSHSGRLYNEQFF. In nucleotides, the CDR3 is TGTGCCAGCAGTTCCCACAGCGGGAGACTCTACAATGAGCAGTTCTTC.

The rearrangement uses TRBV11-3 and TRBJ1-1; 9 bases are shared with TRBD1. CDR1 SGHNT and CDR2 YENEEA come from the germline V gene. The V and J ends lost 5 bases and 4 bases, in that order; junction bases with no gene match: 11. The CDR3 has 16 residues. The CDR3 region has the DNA TGTGCCAGCAGCCCCGGACAGGGGCGCATCCCCACTGAAGCTTTCTTT. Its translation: CASSPGQGRIPTEAFF.

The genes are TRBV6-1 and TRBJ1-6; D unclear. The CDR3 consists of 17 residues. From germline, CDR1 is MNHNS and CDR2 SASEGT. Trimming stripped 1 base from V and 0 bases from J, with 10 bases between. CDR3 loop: CASSEVIGFSYNSPLHF. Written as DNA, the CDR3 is TGTGCCAGCAGTGAAGTAATAGGGTTCTCCTATAATTCACCCCTCCACTTT.

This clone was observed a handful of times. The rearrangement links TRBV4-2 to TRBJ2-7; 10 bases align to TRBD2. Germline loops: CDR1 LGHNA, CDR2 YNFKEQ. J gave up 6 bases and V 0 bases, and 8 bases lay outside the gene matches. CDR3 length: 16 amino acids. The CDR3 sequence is CASSQDKGVAGGEQYF. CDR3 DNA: TGTGCCAGCAGCCAAGATAAGGGGGTAGCGGGAGGCGAGCAGTACTTC.

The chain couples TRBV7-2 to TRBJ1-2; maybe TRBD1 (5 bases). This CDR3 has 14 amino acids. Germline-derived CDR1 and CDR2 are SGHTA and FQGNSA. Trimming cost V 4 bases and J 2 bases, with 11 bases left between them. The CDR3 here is CASSSAGGNYGYTF. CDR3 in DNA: TGTGCCAGCAGCTCCGCCGGGGGAAACTATGGCTACACCTTC.

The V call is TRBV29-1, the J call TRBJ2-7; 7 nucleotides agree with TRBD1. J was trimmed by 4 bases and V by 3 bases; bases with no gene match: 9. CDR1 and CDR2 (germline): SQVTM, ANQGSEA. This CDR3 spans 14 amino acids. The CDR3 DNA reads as TGCAGCGTTGAGCGAGGGGGCGGTCGATACGAGCAGTACTTC. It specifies CSVERGGGRYEQYF.

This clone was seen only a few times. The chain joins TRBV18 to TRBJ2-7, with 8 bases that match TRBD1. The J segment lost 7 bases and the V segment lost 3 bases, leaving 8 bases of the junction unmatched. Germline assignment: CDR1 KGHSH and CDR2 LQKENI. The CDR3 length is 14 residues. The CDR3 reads CASSPSRTGWEQYF. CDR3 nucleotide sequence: TGTGCCAGCTCACCCTCAAGGACAGGGTGGGAGCAGTACTTC.

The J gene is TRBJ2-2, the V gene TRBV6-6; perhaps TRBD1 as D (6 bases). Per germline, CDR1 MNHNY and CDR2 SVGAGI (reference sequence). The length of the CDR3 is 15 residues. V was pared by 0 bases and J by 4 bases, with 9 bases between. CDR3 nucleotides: TGTGCCAGCAGTTACTCGACAGGAGGCACCGGGGAGCTGTTTTTT. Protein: CASSYSTGGTGELFF.